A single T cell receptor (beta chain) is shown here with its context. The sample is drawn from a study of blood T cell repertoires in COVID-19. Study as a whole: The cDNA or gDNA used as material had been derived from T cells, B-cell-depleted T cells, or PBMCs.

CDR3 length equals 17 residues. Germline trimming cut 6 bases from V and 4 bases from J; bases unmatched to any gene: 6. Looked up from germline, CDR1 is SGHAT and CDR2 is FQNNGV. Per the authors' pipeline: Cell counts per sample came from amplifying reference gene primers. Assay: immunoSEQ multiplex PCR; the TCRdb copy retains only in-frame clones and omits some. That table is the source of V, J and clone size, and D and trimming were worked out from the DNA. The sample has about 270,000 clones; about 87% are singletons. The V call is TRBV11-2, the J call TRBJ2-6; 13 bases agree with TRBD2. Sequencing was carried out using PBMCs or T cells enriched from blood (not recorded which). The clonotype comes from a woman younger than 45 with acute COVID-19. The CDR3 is CASRGTSGIRGANVLTF. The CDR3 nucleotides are TGTGCCAGCAGGGGGACTAGCGGGATCCGGGGGGCCAACGTCCTGACTTTC. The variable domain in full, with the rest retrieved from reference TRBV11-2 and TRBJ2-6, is EAGVAQSPRYKIIEKRQSVAFWCNPISGHATLYWYQQILGQGPKLLIQFQNNGVVDDSQLPKDRFSAERLKGVDSTLKIQPAKLEDSAVYLCASRGTSGIRGANVLTFGAGSRLTVL.